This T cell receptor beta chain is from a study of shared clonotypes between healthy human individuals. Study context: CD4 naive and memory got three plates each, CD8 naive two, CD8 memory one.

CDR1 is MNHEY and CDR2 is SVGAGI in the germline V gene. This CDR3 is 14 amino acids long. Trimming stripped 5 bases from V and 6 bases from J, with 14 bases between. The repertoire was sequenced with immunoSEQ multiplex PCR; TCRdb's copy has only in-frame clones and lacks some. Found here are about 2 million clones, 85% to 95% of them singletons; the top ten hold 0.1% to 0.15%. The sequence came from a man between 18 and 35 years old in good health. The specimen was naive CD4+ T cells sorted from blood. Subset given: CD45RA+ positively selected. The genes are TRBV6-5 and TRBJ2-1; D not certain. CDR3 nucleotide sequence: TGTGCCAGCAGTCGACCGGGCCGTAGCAATGAGCAGTTCTTC. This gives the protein CASSRPGRSNEQFF.